These 6 T cell receptor beta chains were all obtained from the same sample, sequenced in a study of early T cells in non-severe SARS-CoV-2 infection. One entry per CDR3 protein results from TCRdb running MiXCR on the 5' RACE reads. The table has 86,000 or so distinct CDR3 sequences, roughly 6% seen once; the top ten hold 7.8%. Sequenced material: whole blood. These TCRs come from an adult who was a healthcare worker with PCR-confirmed SARS-CoV-2 infection or an uninfected control (not recorded which).

This clonotype was observed a few times. The V and J genes are TRBV7-2 and TRBJ2-3, with D unclear. Trimming stripped 3 bases from V and 6 bases from J, with 13 bases between. CDR1 is SGHTA and CDR2 is FQGNSA in the germline V gene. The CDR3 runs 14 residues. This CDR3 reads CASSFSPSGDTQYF. CDR3 in DNA: TGTGCCAGCAGCTTTTCCCCTAGTGGCGATACGCAGTATTTT.

This clonotype qualifies as medium-sized (0.01 to 0.1%). The chain joins TRBV7-9 to TRBJ2-7; D remains unclear. Per germline, CDR1 SEHNR and CDR2 FQNEAQ (reference sequence). V was trimmed by 0 bases and J by 4 bases, leaving 10 bases between them. The CDR3 spans 14 residues. CDR3 sequence: CASSLAGSSYEQYF. DNA of the CDR3: TGTGCCAGCAGCTTAGCGGGATCTTCATACGAGCAGTACTTC. Using reference TRBV7-9 and TRBJ2-7 for the parts outside the CDR3, the full variable domain is DTGVSQNPRHKITKRGQNVTFRCDPISEHNRLYWYRQTLGQGPEFLTYFQNEAQLEKSRLLSDRFSAERPKGSFSTLEIQRTEQGDSAMYLCASSLAGSSYEQYFGPGTRLTVT.

This clonotype was counted ten times or more. This chain links TRBV6-1 with TRBJ2-7; perhaps TRBD2 as D (5 bases). Germline CDR1 and CDR2: MNHNS and SASEGT. Trimming pared 6 bases from V and 4 bases from J, leaving 19 bases between. The CDR3 spans 15 residues. As DNA, the CDR3 is TGTGCCAGCAGCCCAAGAGAGCGGTTCTCTTACGAGCAGTACTTC. Encoded protein: CASSPRERFSYEQYF.

The table lists this clonotype with many counts. The V gene is TRBV7-2, the J gene TRBJ2-1; D unclear. Germline loops: CDR1 SGHTA, CDR2 FQGNSA. This CDR3 is 16 amino acids long. Trimming stripped 5 bases from V and 0 bases from J, with 14 bases between. The CDR3 loop is CASSPLVRSSYNEQFF. CDR3 DNA sequence: TGTGCCAGCAGCCCTCTCGTAAGAAGCTCCTACAATGAGCAGTTCTTC.

This clonotype was picked up many times. V gene TRBV30 combines with J gene TRBJ2-7, with 9 bases aligning to TRBD1. V gave up 2 bases and J gave up 4 bases; unmatched junction bases: 15. Germline CDR1 GTSNPN, CDR2 SVGIG (reference sequence). The CDR3 contains 17 residues. The CDR3 DNA reads as TGTGCCTGGAGTCAGTCTACAGGGGGCCCCGTACCTTACGAGCAGTACTTC. This codes for CAWSQSTGGPVPYEQYF.

This clonotype has ten or more counts. The chain is built from TRBV6-2 or TRBV6-3 and TRBJ2-6; tentatively, D is TRBD2 (5 bases). CDR1 is MNHEY and CDR2 is SVGEGT in the germline V gene. The ends were cut back, 2 bases at V and 3 bases at J, with 5 bases in the middle. This CDR3 contains 14 residues. The CDR3 loop is CASSYGSGANVLTF. The CDR3 bases are TGTGCCAGCAGTTACGGGAGTGGGGCCAACGTCCTGACTTTC.